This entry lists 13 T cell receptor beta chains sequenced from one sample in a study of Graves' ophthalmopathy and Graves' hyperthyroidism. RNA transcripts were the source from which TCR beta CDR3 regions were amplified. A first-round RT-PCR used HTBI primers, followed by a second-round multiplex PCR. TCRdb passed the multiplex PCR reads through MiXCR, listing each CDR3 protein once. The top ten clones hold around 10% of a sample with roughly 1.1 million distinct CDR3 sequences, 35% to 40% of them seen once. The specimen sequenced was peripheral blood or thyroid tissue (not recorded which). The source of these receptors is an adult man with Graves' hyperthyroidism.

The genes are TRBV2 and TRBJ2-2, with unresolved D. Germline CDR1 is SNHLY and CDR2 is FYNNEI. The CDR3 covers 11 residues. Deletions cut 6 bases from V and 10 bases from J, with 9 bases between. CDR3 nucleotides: TGTGCCAGCAGCTTGCAGGAGGAGCTGTTTTTT. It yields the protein CASSLQEELFF.

CDR3 DNA sequence: TGCAGCGCCGAGGGGGACGAGCAGTACTTC. Encoded protein: CSAEGDEQYF. The chain recombines TRBV29-1 with TRBJ2-7; D is possibly TRBD1 (6 bases). CDR1 SQVTM and CDR2 ANQGSEA come from the germline V gene. V was trimmed by 7 bases and J by 5 bases, leaving 9 bases between them. The CDR3 has 10 residues.

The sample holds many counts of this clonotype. Here the CDR3 reads CASSYSGQGTYEQYF. The CDR3 coding sequence is TGTGCCAGCTCCTATTCGGGACAGGGGACCTACGAGCAGTACTTC. The rearrangement joins TRBV2 to TRBJ2-7, with 10 positions matching TRBD1. Germline V gives CDR1 SNHLY, CDR2 FYNNEI. The CDR3 sequence is 15 residues long. V was pared by 8 bases and J by 2 bases, with 9 bases of the junction left unmatched.

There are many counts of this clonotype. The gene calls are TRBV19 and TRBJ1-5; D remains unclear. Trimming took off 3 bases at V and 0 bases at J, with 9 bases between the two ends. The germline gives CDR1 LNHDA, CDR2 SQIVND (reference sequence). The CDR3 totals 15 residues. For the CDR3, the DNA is TGTGCCAGTAGTATGGACGATAATAGCAATCAGCCCCAGCATTTT. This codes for CASSMDDNSNQPQHF.

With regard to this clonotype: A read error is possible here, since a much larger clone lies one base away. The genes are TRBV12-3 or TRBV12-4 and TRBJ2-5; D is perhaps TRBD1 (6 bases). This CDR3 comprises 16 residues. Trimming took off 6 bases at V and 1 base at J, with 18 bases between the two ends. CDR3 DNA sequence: TGTGCCAGCAGCCCTCTTGGGACAAAGGGCCAAGAGACCCAGTACTTC. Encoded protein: CASSPLGTKGQETQYF.

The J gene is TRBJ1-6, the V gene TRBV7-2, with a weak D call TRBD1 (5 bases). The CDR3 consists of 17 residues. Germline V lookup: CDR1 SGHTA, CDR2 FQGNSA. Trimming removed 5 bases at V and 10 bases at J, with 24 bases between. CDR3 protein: CASSPTLGAALGSPLHF. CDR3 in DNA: TGTGCCAGCAGCCCGACGCTAGGGGCGGCCTTAGGGTCACCCCTCCACTTT.

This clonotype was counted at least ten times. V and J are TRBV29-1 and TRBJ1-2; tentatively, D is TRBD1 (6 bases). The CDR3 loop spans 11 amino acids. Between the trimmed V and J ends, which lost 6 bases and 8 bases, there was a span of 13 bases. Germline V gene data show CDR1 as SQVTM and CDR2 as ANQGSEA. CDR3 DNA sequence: TGCAGCGTGGAGGACAGCATAGGCTACACCTTC. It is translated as CSVEDSIGYTF. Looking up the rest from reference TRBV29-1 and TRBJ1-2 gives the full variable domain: SAVISQKPSRDICQRGTSLTIQCQVDSQVTMMFWYRQQPGQSLTLIATANQGSEATYESGFVIDKFPISRPNLTFSTLTVSNMSPEDSSIYLCSVEDSIGYTFGSGTRLTVV.

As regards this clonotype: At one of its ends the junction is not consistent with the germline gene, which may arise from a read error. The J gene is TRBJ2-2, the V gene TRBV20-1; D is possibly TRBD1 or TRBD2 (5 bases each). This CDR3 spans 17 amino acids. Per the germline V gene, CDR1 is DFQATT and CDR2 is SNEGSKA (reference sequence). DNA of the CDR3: TGCAGTGCTAGAGATGAGACCCTAGGGTTTGGGACCGGGGAGCTGTACTTC. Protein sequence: CSARDETLGFGTGELYF.

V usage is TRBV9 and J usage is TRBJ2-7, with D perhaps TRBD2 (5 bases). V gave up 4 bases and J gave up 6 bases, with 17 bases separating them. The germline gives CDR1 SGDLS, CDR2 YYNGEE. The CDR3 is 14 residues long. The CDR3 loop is CASSQDGIAREQYF. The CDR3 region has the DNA TGTGCCAGCAGCCAAGACGGGATAGCCCGCGAGCAGTACTTC.

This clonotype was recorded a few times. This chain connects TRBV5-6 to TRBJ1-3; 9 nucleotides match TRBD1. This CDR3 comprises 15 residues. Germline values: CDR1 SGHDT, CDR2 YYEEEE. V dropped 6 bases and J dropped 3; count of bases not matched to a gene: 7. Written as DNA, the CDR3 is TGTGCCAGCACCCTACAGGGGGCCGATGGAAACACCATATATTTT. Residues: CASTLQGADGNTIYF.

The CDR3: CASSIERGNQPQHF. For the CDR3, the DNA is TGTGCCAGTAGTATTGAACGCGGCAATCAGCCCCAGCATTTT. V is TRBV19 and J is TRBJ1-5, with unresolved D. Trimming removed 3 bases from V and 2 bases from J, with 8 bases in between. CDR1 is LNHDA, CDR2 SQIVND, per germline (reference sequence). The length of the CDR3 is 14 residues.

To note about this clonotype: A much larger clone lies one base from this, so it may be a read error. The CDR3 region is CAIGSGENYGYTF. CDR3 DNA sequence: TGTGCCATCGGCTCAGGGGAAAACTATGGCTACACCTTC. The chain recombines TRBV7-2 with TRBJ1-2, with a weak D call TRBD1 (6 bases). The CDR3 is 13 amino acids. Germline V lookup: CDR1 SGHTA, CDR2 FQGNSA. The ends were cut back, 10 bases at V and 2 bases at J, with 14 bases in the middle.

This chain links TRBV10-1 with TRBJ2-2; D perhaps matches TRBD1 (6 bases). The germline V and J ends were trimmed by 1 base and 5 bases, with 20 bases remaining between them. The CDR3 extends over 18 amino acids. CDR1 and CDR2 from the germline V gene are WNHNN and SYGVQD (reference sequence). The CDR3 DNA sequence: TGCGCCAGCAGTGAGTTTGCCAGGGGTATTTCCAGTACCGGGGAGCTGTTTTTT. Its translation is CASSEFARGISSTGELFF.